The 27 T cell receptor beta chains in this list originate from one sample, sequenced in a study of blood T cell repertoires in COVID-19. Assay: immunoSEQ multiplex PCR; the TCRdb copy retains only in-frame clones and omits some. The sample shows approximately 200,000 clones, roughly four fifths of them seen only once. The sequencing input was PBMCs or T cells enriched from blood (not recorded which). The receptors shown here come from a man aged 40-49 years who had recovered from COVID-19.

J is TRBJ2-5 and V is TRBV24-1; 12 bases agree with TRBD1. V shed 0 bases, J shed 2 bases, and the junction held 9 bases outside the gene matches. The CDR3 totals 19 residues. Germline loops: CDR1 KGHDR, CDR2 SFDVKD. Here the CDR3 DNA reads TGTGCCACCAGTGATTTGCGCGGGACAGGGGGCGCGGATCAAGAGACCCAGTACTTC. It specifies CATSDLRGTGGADQETQYF.

At least ten counts were recorded for this clone. The chain recombines TRBV6-2 or TRBV6-3 with TRBJ2-2, with D possibly TRBD1 on 6 matching bases. Looked up from germline, CDR1 is MNHEY and CDR2 is SVGEGT. V was shortened by 5 bases and J by 0 bases, with 13 bases between the two germline ends. This CDR3 has 16 amino acids. The CDR3 spells CASSLGDTANTGELFF. CDR3 coding DNA: TGTGCCAGCAGTCTAGGGGACACCGCGAACACCGGGGAGCTGTTTTTT.

The chain combines TRBV5-1 with TRBJ2-1; tentatively, D is TRBD1 (5 bases). Trimming pared 0 bases from V and 7 bases from J, leaving 20 bases between. The CDR3 runs to 17 residues. Germline V gene lookup returns CDR1 SGHRS and CDR2 YFSETQ. The CDR3 DNA reads as TGCGCCAGCAGCTTGGCAGGTACAGGTCGGCAAATGAATGAGCAGTTCTTC. Residues: CASSLAGTGRQMNEQFF. The full variable domain, its missing parts supplied by reference TRBV5-1 and TRBJ2-1, is KAGVTQTPRYLIKTRGQQVTLSCSPISGHRSVSWYQQTPGQGLQFLFEYFSETQRNKGNFPGRFSGRQFSNSRSEMNVSTLELGDSALYLCASSLAGTGRQMNEQFFGPGTRLTVL.

The chain joins TRBV3-1 (or the pseudogene TRBV3-2) to TRBJ1-1, with 7 bases aligning to TRBD1. Trimming at V came to 4 bases and at J to 4 bases, leaving 6 bases not matched to a gene. Germline CDR1 and CDR2: LGHDT and YNNKEL (reference sequence). The CDR3 has 14 amino acids. The CDR3 spells CASSRTTGATEAFF. The CDR3 bases are TGTGCCAGCAGCCGCACAACAGGGGCCACTGAAGCTTTCTTT.

This clone was detected once. The J gene is TRBJ2-5, the V gene TRBV5-1, with 11 nucleotides matching TRBD1. Germline CDR1 is SGHRS and CDR2 is YFSETQ. V lost 4 bases, J lost 2 bases, and 13 bases stayed unmatched. This CDR3 has 18 amino acids. The CDR3 spells CASSLPGQGALTQETQYF. CDR3 bases: TGCGCCAGCAGCCTCCCCGGACAGGGGGCTCTAACTCAAGAGACCCAGTACTTC.

This chain connects TRBV5-1 to TRBJ1-6, with 8 bases that match TRBD1. The CDR3 consists of 16 residues. The V and J ends lost 1 base and 10 bases, in that order; junction bases with no gene match: 10. Germline V gene data show CDR1 as SGHRS and CDR2 as YFSETQ. This chain's CDR3 is CASSLSVQGAASPLHF. CDR3 coding DNA: TGCGCCAGCAGCTTGTCGGTGCAGGGGGCAGCGTCACCCCTCCACTTT.

This rearrangement joins TRBV18 to TRBJ2-3; 9 bases align to TRBD1. Germline V gives CDR1 KGHSH, CDR2 LQKENI. CDR3 length equals 17 residues. The V and J ends lost 2 bases and 0 bases, in that order; junction bases with no gene match: 6. For the CDR3, the DNA is TGTGCCAGCTCACCAGCCCGGACAGGGGCGAGCACAGATACGCAGTATTTT. The encoded protein is CASSPARTGASTDTQYF.

This chain uses TRBV5-1 with TRBJ2-5; D is ambiguous. V was shortened by 1 base and J by 0 bases, with 4 bases between the two germline ends. The germline gives CDR1 SGHRS, CDR2 YFSETQ. The CDR3 length is 13 residues. The CDR3 nucleotides read TGCGCCAGCAGCTTGCCCGACCAAGAGACCCAGTACTTC. This translates into CASSLPDQETQYF.

The J gene is TRBJ1-6, the V gene TRBV7-9; tentative D call: TRBD1 (6 bases). The CDR3 covers 15 residues. The germline CDR1 and CDR2 sequences are SEHNR and FQNEAQ (reference sequence). Between the trimmed V and J ends, which lost 5 bases and 6 bases, there was a span of 14 bases. The CDR3 DNA is TGTGCCAGCAGCGCAGGACAGATCTTTAATTCACCCCTCCACTTT. It yields the protein CASSAGQIFNSPLHF.

J is TRBJ2-3 and V is TRBV7-9; TRBD2 agrees at 10 bases. V shed 4 bases, J shed 1 base, and the junction held 2 bases outside the gene matches. CDR3 length equals 15 residues. The germline CDR1 and CDR2 sequences are SEHNR and FQNEAQ (reference sequence). Here the CDR3 reads CASSYLAGGTDTQYF. The CDR3 DNA follows: TGTGCCAGCAGCTACCTAGCGGGGGGCACAGATACGCAGTATTTT.

This chain links TRBV29-1 with TRBJ1-2; no clear D gene. From germline, CDR1 is SQVTM and CDR2 ANQGSEA. With 5 bases removed from V and 2 bases from J, the gap between germline ends came to 15 bases. This CDR3 is 14 amino acids long. In DNA, the CDR3 is TGCAGCGTTCACACAACAGAGATGAACTATGGCTACACCTTC. This gives the protein CSVHTTEMNYGYTF.

The chain recombines TRBV27 with TRBJ1-1; maybe TRBD1 (5 bases). Germline CDR1 MNHEY, CDR2 SMNVEV (reference sequence). The CDR3 covers 14 residues. Trimming cost V 2 bases and J 2 bases, with 9 bases left between them. The CDR3 reads CASSLLDINTEAFF. DNA of the CDR3: TGTGCCAGCAGTTTACTGGACATCAACACTGAAGCTTTCTTT.

The chain couples TRBV5-1 to TRBJ2-1; 12 bases align to TRBD2. After removal of 4 bases from V and 4 bases from J, the junction contained 9 bases not matched to a gene. The CDR3 runs 17 residues. Germline V gene data show CDR1 as SGHRS and CDR2 as YFSETQ. CDR3 DNA: TGCGCCAGCAGCCCAGGACTAGCGGGGTTTACGTACAATGAGCAGTTCTTC. It translates to CASSPGLAGFTYNEQFF.

The chain links TRBV13 to TRBJ1-1, with 7 bases matching TRBD1. The CDR3 runs to 16 residues. The germline V gene encodes CDR1 PRHDT and CDR2 FYEKMQ (reference sequence). The junction had 13 bases not matched to a gene; V was cut back by 6 bases and J by 3 bases. The CDR3 reads CASRVGFNRGDTEAFF. The CDR3 DNA reads as TGTGCCAGCAGAGTAGGGTTCAACAGGGGCGACACTGAAGCTTTCTTT.

The V and J genes are TRBV18 and TRBJ2-2; D gene uncertain. Germline values: CDR1 KGHSH, CDR2 LQKENI. The CDR3 extends over 15 amino acids. V lost 3 bases to trimming and J lost 1 base, with 9 bases between them. CDR3 nucleotide sequence: TGTGCCAGCTCACCCCAAGACTTGAACACCGGGGAGCTGTTTTTT. This encodes CASSPQDLNTGELFF.

This chain joins TRBV7-8 and TRBJ1-5; D is uncertain. Trimming stripped 1 base from V and 2 bases from J, with 3 bases between. In germline, CDR1 is SGHVS, CDR2 FQNEAQ. This CDR3 is 13 amino acids long. Here the CDR3 reads CASSLVGNQPQHF. The CDR3 nucleotides are TGTGCCAGCAGCTTAGTAGGCAATCAGCCCCAGCATTTT.

J is TRBJ1-3 and V is TRBV4-2, with D uncertain. Germline assignment: CDR1 LGHNA and CDR2 YNFKEQ. This CDR3 spans 15 amino acids. V was trimmed by 0 bases and J by 7 bases, leaving 13 bases between them. CDR3 loop: CASSQDGLEGNTIYF. CDR3 nucleotide sequence: TGTGCCAGCAGCCAAGATGGATTAGAGGGTAACACCATATATTTT.

The gene calls are TRBV11-1 and TRBJ1-1; D ambiguous. V shed 5 bases and J shed 0 bases, with 10 bases lying between them. The CDR3 spans 14 residues. CDR1 is SGHAT, CDR2 FQDESV, per germline (reference sequence). The CDR3 loop reads CASSHNRLNTEAFF. The DNA of the CDR3 is TGTGCCAGCAGCCACAACCGATTGAACACTGAAGCTTTCTTT.

The V call is TRBV5-4, the J call TRBJ1-3, with D possibly matching TRBD1 (6 bases). The V gene lost 4 bases and the J gene lost 0 bases, with 11 bases spanning the gap. Germline-derived CDR1 and CDR2 are SGHNT and YYREEE (reference sequence). CDR3 size: 15 residues. Here the CDR3 DNA reads TGTGCCAGCAGCGTCGACAGGTTCTCTGGAAACACCATATATTTT. This encodes CASSVDRFSGNTIYF.

The gene calls are TRBV28 and TRBJ2-3, with 10 nucleotides matching TRBD2. CDR1 is MDHEN and CDR2 is SYDVKM in the germline V gene. V was pared by 2 bases and J by 2 bases, with 7 bases of the junction left unmatched. The CDR3 is 17 amino acids. The CDR3 loop reads CASSLSLAGVLTDTQYF. The CDR3 region has the DNA TGTGCCAGCAGTTTAAGCCTAGCGGGGGTCCTCACAGATACGCAGTATTTT.

In this sample, this clone turned up once. The chain links TRBV7-9 to TRBJ2-1; a possible D gene is TRBD2 (5 bases). V lost 3 bases and J 7 bases, leaving 10 bases between the germline ends. This CDR3 has 13 residues. Germline CDR1 and CDR2: SEHNR and FQNEAQ (reference sequence). CDR3 sequence: CASSFSEGNEQFF. Written as DNA, the CDR3 is TGTGCCAGCAGCTTCTCAGAGGGTAATGAGCAGTTCTTC. The full variable domain, with the rest looked up from reference TRBV7-9 and TRBJ2-1, is DTGVSQNPRHKITKRGQNVTFRCDPISEHNRLYWYRQTLGQGPEFLTYFQNEAQLEKSRLLSDRFSAERPKGSFSTLEIQRTEQGDSAMYLCASSFSEGNEQFFGPGTRLTVL.

The J gene is TRBJ1-1, the V gene TRBV18; 7 positions match TRBD1. V was pared by 0 bases and J by 1 base, with 2 bases of the junction left unmatched. This CDR3 contains 15 residues. From germline, CDR1 is KGHSH and CDR2 LQKENI. CDR3 protein: CASSPPAGGNTEAFF. The CDR3 region has the DNA TGTGCCAGCTCACCACCCGCAGGGGGGAACACTGAAGCTTTCTTT.

Points on this clone: The junction does not match germline at one end; this may be a read error. The sample holds other DNA sequences that translate to the same CDR3. The chain combines TRBV15 with TRBJ1-5; 8 bases agree with TRBD1. The germline V gene has CDR1 LNHNV and CDR2 YYDKDF (reference sequence). The CDR3 totals 17 residues. DNA for the CDR3: TGTGCCACCAGCAGAGCAGGGGGCGTGGGAAGCAATCAGCCCCAACATTTT. It is translated as CATSRAGGVGSNQPQHF.

The gene calls are TRBV18 and TRBJ1-3, with 7 bases matching TRBD1. The CDR3 covers 18 residues. Per germline, CDR1 KGHSH and CDR2 LQKENI. Trimming took 6 bases from V and 0 from J; bases not matched to a gene: 14. CDR3 sequence reads: CASSRAIPGQISGNTIYF. For the CDR3, the DNA is TGTGCCAGCTCGCGGGCGATTCCGGGACAGATCTCTGGAAACACCATATATTTT.

V usage is TRBV5-1 and J usage is TRBJ2-2; TRBD1 is a possible D gene (5 bases). This CDR3 has 15 amino acids. The V and J ends lost 3 bases and 5 bases respectively, with 14 bases between them. Germline V gene lookup returns CDR1 SGHRS and CDR2 YFSETQ. The CDR3 nucleotides are TGCGCCAGCAGCTCAAAAGGGGCTGGGACCGGGGAGCTGTTTTTT. This encodes CASSSKGAGTGELFF.

This rearrangement joins TRBV5-1 to TRBJ1-1; a possible D gene is TRBD1 (6 bases). The germline CDR1 and CDR2 sequences are SGHRS and YFSETQ. V was trimmed by 4 bases and J by 1 base, leaving 23 bases between them. CDR3 length: 18 amino acids. The CDR3 is CASSTSTGPAVGNTEAFF. For the CDR3, the DNA is TGCGCCAGCAGCACCTCGACAGGCCCCGCCGTGGGGAACACTGAAGCTTTCTTT.

This clone appeared once. This chain links TRBV30 with TRBJ1-5, with 7 bases aligning to TRBD1. This CDR3 is built from 14 residues. V lost 4 bases to trimming and J lost 2 bases; unmatched junction nucleotides: 5. CDR1 GTSNPN and CDR2 SVGIG come from the germline V gene (reference sequence). This CDR3 reads CAWNTGVGNQPQHF. For the CDR3, the DNA is TGTGCCTGGAACACAGGGGTGGGCAATCAGCCCCAGCATTTT. The full variable domain, rest sourced from reference TRBV30 and TRBJ1-5, is SQTIHQWPATLVQPVGSPLSLECTVEGTSNPNLYWYRQAAGRGLQLLFYSVGIGQISSEVPQNLSASRPQDRQFILSSKKLLLSDSGFYLCAWNTGVGNQPQHFGDGTRLSIL.